These T cell receptor beta chains were read from a single sample in a study of cytomegalovirus exposure and HLA in healthy donors. Assay: immunoSEQ multiplex PCR; the TCRdb copy retains only in-frame clones and omits some. Counted here are about 130,000 clones, more than 75% occurring once; the ten biggest clones make up 2.2%. The sample consisted of PBMCs. The receptors originated from a man in his thirties or forties in good health and CMV-seronegative. CDR3s include the opening cysteine and the closing phenylalanine or tryptophan. D genes are given only for firm matches. Expanded clones are given a class, and other clones once, few, many or no size at all.

TRBV15	.	TRBJ2-5	once	CATSSQGRAQETQYF	TGTGCCACCAGCTCACAGGGACGGGCGCAAGAGACCCAGTACTTC
TRBV28	.	TRBJ2-4	.	CASSLGLDLKNIQYF	TGTGCCAGCAGTTTAGGCCTAGACCTAAAAAACATTCAGTACTTC
TRBV11-1	TRBD2	TRBJ2-5	.	CASSVRTSAWAVQETQYF	TGTGCCAGCAGCGTCCGGACTAGCGCCTGGGCGGTCCAAGAGACCCAGTACTTC
TRBV9	.	TRBJ2-3	.	CASSVDAGTQYF	TGTGCCAGCAGCGTAGATGCGGGTACGCAGTATTTT
TRBV10-1	TRBD1	TRBJ1-2	.	CASSHTGGGGYTF	TGCGCCAGCAGTCATACAGGGGGCGGTGGCTACACCTTC
TRBV5-6	.	TRBJ2-5	.	CASSLRETQYF	TGTGCCAGCAGCTTGCGAGAGACCCAGTACTTC
TRBV5-1	TRBD2	TRBJ2-7	.	CASSSSGTTLYEQYF	TGCGCCAGCAGCTCCTCCGGGACTACCCTCTACGAGCAGTACTTC
TRBV18	TRBD1	TRBJ2-2	.	CASSPPGQGNTGELFF	TGTGCCAGCTCACCTCCGGGACAGGGGAACACCGGGGAGCTGTTTTTT
TRBV15	.	TRBJ2-7	once	CATSPSTGSLEQYF	TGTGCCACCAGCCCGTCGACAGGATCCCTCGAGCAGTACTTC
TRBV6-1	.	TRBJ2-5	.	CASSEHQGFQETQYF	TGTGCCAGCAGTGAACATCAGGGGTTTCAAGAGACCCAGTACTTC
TRBV7-9	.	TRBJ1-1	.	CASSLPRGRGTEAFF	TGTGCCAGCAGCTTACCTCGTGGCAGGGGCACTGAAGCTTTCTTT
TRBV28	TRBD1	TRBJ1-3	.	CASKTGGSGNTIYF	TGTGCCAGCAAAACAGGGGGCTCTGGAAACACCATATATTTT
TRBV6-5	TRBD1	TRBJ1-2	.	CASSYSGTGIYGYTF	TGTGCCAGCAGTTACTCCGGGACAGGGATTTATGGCTACACCTTC
TRBV14	.	TRBJ2-3	.	CASSPLGRPDTQYF	TGTGCCAGCAGCCCCTTAGGGAGGCCAGATACGCAGTATTTT
TRBV6-1	.	TRBJ1-3	.	CASSPLHYSGNTIYF	TGTGCCAGCAGTCCACTTCATTACTCTGGAAACACCATATATTTT
TRBV29-1	TRBD2	TRBJ2-7	.	CSVEGASGRSYEQYF	TGCAGCGTTGAAGGGGCTAGCGGGAGGAGTTACGAGCAGTACTTC
TRBV5-1	.	TRBJ2-1	.	CASSLVGGPSNEQFF	TGCGCCAGCAGCTTGGTTGGGGGCCCATCGAATGAGCAGTTCTTC
TRBV6-8	.	TRBJ1-3	few	CASSYYRARNSGNTIYF	TGTGCCAGCAGTTATTACAGGGCCCGAAATTCTGGAAACACCATATATTTT
TRBV28	TRBD1	TRBJ1-1	.	CAVSAGTGYFQGEAFF	TGTGCCGTATCCGCCGGGACAGGGTATTTCCAGGGTGAAGCTTTCTTT
TRBV19	TRBD1	TRBJ1-3	.	CASTMTGTISGNTIYF	TGTGCCAGTACCATGACAGGGACCATCTCTGGAAACACCATATATTTT
TRBV11-3	TRBD1	TRBJ2-5	.	CASSPGQGGQETQYF	TGTGCCAGCAGCCCGGGACAGGGCGGCCAAGAGACCCAGTACTTC
TRBV5-4	TRBD1	TRBJ1-1	few	CASSLLQGTEAFF	TGTGCCAGCAGCTTACTACAGGGGACTGAAGCTTTCTTT
TRBV7-9	TRBD1	TRBJ1-3	.	CASSSIYRGLSTGNTIYF	TGTGCCAGCAGCTCAATATACAGGGGCCTGTCTACTGGAAACACCATATATTTT
TRBV7-9	TRBD1	TRBJ2-1	few	CSSSLLGGPYNEQFF	TGTTCCAGCAGCTTACTAGGGGGCCCCTACAATGAGCAGTTCTTC
TRBV11-2	TRBD1	TRBJ2-1	once	CASTGRGTGSDEQFF	TGTGCCAGCACGGGGAGAGGGACAGGGTCTGACGAGCAGTTCTTC
TRBV5-1	.	TRBJ2-7	.	CASSLFGGSDEQYF	TGCGCCAGCAGCTTGTTTGGAGGGAGCGACGAGCAGTACTTC
TRBV10-3	TRBD2	TRBJ2-3	.	CAISDWGLAGKDTQYF	TGTGCCATCAGTGATTGGGGTCTAGCGGGAAAAGATACGCAGTATTTT
TRBV28	.	TRBJ2-7	.	CASTSGAANGEQYF	TGTGCCAGCACCTCGGGAGCTGCGAACGGCGAGCAGTACTTC
TRBV30	.	TRBJ2-3	.	CAWSQGDTQYF	TGTGCCTGGAGTCAGGGGGATACGCAGTATTTT
TRBV5-1	.	TRBJ1-3	.	CASSSFFGSGNTIYF	TGCGCCAGCAGCTCCTTTTTCGGCTCTGGAAACACCATATATTTT
TRBV30	TRBD2	TRBJ2-5	.	CAWTSGLAGTQYF	TGTGCCTGGACCTCTGGACTAGCGGGGACCCAGTACTTC
TRBV10-3	.	TRBJ1-3	.	CAISAGGVFGNTIYF	TGTGCCATCAGTGCGGGAGGGGTTTTTGGAAACACCATATATTTT
TRBV15	TRBD2	TRBJ2-7	.	CATSRESLAGGPNEQYF	TGTGCCACCAGCAGAGAGTCTCTAGCGGGAGGGCCTAACGAGCAGTACTTC
TRBV5-6	TRBD2	TRBJ2-3	.	CASSYGTSGRLVLDTQYF	TGTGCCAGCAGCTACGGGACTAGCGGGAGATTGGTGTTAGATACGCAGTATTTT
TRBV25-1	TRBD2	TRBJ2-3	.	CASSVDSGSGGLDTQYF	TGTGCCAGCAGTGTTGATAGCGGGAGCGGGGGGCTAGATACGCAGTATTTT
TRBV15	.	TRBJ2-1	.	CATSREGTSYNEQFF	TGTGCCACCAGCAGAGAAGGGACTTCCTACAATGAGCAGTTCTTC
TRBV9	.	TRBJ2-2	.	CASSPTAGFNTGELFF	TGTGCCAGCAGCCCGACCGCCGGGTTTAACACCGGGGAGCTGTTTTTT
TRBV27	.	TRBJ2-1	.	CASSLYLASDEQFF	TGTGCCAGCAGTTTATACCTAGCCAGTGATGAGCAGTTCTTC
TRBV18	.	TRBJ1-2	.	CASSPNPGGYTF	TGTGCCAGCTCGCCCAATCCGGGTGGCTACACCTTC
TRBV30	.	TRBJ2-5	.	CAWSYQVETQYF	TGTGCCTGGAGTTATCAGGTAGAGACCCAGTACTTC
TRBV5-6	.	TRBJ1-5	few	CASSFGGMNGQPQHF	TGTGCCAGCAGCTTTGGAGGGATGAACGGACAGCCCCAGCATTTT
TRBV18	TRBD1	TRBJ1-5	.	CASSPRQGIGNQPQHF	TGTGCCAGCTCACCTCGACAGGGGATCGGCAATCAGCCCCAGCATTTT
TRBV30	.	TRBJ2-5	.	CAWSGLAETQYF	TGTGCCTGGAGTGGGCTAGCGGAGACCCAGTACTTC
TRBV5-1	.	TRBJ2-5	.	CASEGGETQYF	TGCGCCAGCGAGGGCGGGGAGACCCAGTACTTC
TRBV30	TRBD2	TRBJ2-5	.	CAWRGTSGHQETQYF	TGTGCCTGGAGAGGGACTAGCGGGCACCAAGAGACCCAGTACTTC
TRBV4-1	TRBD1	TRBJ1-2	.	CASSQGDGTVNYGYTF	TGCGCCAGCAGCCAAGGCGACGGGACAGTTAACTATGGCTACACCTTC